This TCR beta chain was recorded in a study of shared clonotypes between healthy human individuals. Regarding the study as a whole: Despite large depth, sorted-subset datasets appeared incompletely sequenced. Having only a few donors restricted how much genetic and exposure-history diversity was captured.

Clones were read by immunoSEQ multiplex PCR, and TCRdb kept only the in-frame ones, dropping some. This sample has 760,000 or so clones; 90% to 98% occur once, and the top ten carry under 0.3%. The germline gives CDR1 SQVTM, CDR2 ANQGSEA. The CDR3 has 13 amino acids. The V gene end was trimmed by 6 bases and the J gene end by 5 bases; junction bases not matched to a gene: 7. It was CD45RO-negative cells, positively selected for CCR7, that made up naive CD8 cells, with terminally differentiated effector memory CD45RA+ cells excluded. Regarding this clone: Antigen: not known.

Sequencing was carried out using naive CD8+ T cells sorted from blood. The origin of this receptor is a man younger than 45 in good health. The chain links TRBV29-1 to TRBJ2-3, with 8 nucleotides matching TRBD1. The CDR3 is CSVDREVEDTQYF. The DNA for the CDR3 is TGCAGCGTGGACAGGGAAGTGGAAGATACGCAGTATTTT.